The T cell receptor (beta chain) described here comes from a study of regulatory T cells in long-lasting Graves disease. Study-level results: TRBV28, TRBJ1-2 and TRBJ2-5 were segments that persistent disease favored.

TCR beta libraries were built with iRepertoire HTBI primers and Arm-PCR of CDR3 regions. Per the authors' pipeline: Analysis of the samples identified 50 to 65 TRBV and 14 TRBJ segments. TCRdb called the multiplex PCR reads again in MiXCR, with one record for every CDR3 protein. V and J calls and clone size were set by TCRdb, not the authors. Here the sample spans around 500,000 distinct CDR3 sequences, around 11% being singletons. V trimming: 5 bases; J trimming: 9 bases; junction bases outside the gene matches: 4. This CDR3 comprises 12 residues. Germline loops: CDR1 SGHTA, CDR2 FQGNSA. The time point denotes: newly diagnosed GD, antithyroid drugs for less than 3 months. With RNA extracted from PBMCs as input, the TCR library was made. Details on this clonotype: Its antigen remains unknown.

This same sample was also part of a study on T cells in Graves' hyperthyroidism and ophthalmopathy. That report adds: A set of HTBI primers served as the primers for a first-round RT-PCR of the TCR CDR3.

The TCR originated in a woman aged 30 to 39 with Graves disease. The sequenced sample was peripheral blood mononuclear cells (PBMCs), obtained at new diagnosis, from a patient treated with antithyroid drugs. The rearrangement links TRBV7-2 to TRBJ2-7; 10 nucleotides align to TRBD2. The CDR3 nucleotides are TGTGCCAGCAGCCCTAGCGGGAGACGGCAGTACTTC. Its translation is CASSPSGRRQYF.